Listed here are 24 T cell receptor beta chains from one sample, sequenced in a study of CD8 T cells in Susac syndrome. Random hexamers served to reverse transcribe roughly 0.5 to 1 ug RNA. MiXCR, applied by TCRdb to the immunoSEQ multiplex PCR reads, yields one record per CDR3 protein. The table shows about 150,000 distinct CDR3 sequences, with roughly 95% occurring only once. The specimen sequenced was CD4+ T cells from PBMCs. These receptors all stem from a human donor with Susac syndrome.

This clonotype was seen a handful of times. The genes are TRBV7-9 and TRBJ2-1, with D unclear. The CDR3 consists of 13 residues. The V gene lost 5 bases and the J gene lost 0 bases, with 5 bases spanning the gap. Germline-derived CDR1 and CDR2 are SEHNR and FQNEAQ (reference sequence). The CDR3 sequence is CASSGLSYNEQFF. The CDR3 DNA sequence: TGTGCCAGCAGCGGTCTCTCCTACAATGAGCAGTTCTTC.

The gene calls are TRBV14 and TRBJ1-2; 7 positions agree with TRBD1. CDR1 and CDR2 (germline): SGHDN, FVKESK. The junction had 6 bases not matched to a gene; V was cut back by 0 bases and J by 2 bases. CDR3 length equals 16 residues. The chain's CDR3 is CASSQDLSRGNYGYTF. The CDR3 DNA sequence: TGTGCCAGCAGCCAAGATCTCAGCAGGGGGAACTATGGCTACACCTTC.

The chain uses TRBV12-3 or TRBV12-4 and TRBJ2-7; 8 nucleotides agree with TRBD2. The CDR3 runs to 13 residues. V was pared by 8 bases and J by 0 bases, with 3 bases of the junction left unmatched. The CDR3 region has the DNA TGTGCCAGCGGCGGGGGGAGCTCCTACGAGCAGTACTTC. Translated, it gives CASGGGSSYEQYF.

The CDR3 DNA reads TGCGCCAGCAGCACCCGGGACGCTCAGGACTATGGCTACACCTTC. Amino acids: CASSTRDAQDYGYTF. J is TRBJ1-2 and V is TRBV4-1; tentative D call: TRBD1 (5 bases). The CDR3 sequence is 15 residues long. Trimming left V 5 bases short and J 3 bases short, with 16 bases between. Germline V gives CDR1 MGHRA, CDR2 YSYEKL.

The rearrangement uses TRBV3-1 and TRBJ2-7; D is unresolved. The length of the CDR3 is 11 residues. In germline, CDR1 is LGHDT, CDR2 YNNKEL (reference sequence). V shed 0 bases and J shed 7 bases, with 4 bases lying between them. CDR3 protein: CASSQDVEQYF. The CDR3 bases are TGTGCCAGCAGCCAAGATGTGGAGCAGTACTTC.

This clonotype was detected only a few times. CDR3 loop: CASSKETQYF. CDR3 sequence (DNA): TGTGCCAGCAGCAAAGAGACCCAGTACTTC. J is TRBJ2-5 and V is TRBV9; D call uncertain. Germline-derived CDR1 and CDR2 are SGDLS and YYNGEE. Trimming stripped 4 bases from V and 3 bases from J, with 1 base between. The CDR3 runs to 10 residues.

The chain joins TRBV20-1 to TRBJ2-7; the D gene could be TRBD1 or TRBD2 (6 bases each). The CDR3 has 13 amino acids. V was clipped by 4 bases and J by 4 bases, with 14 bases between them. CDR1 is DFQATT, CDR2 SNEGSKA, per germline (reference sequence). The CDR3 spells CSATGASGYEQYF. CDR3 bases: TGCAGTGCTACGGGGGCCTCGGGGTACGAGCAGTACTTC.

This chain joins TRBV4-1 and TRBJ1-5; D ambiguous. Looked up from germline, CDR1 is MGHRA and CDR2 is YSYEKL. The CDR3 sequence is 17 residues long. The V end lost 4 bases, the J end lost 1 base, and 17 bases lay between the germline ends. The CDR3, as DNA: TGCGCCAGCAGCCCCGGGCCAGGCGGCGGGAGCAATCAGCCCCAGCATTTT. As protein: CASSPGPGGGSNQPQHF.

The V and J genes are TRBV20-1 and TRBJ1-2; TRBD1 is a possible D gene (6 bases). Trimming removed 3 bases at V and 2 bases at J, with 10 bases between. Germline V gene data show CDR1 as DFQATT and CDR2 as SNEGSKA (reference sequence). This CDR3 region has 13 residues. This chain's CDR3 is CSARGAANYGYTF. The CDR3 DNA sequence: TGCAGTGCTAGGGGGGCAGCCAACTATGGCTACACCTTC.

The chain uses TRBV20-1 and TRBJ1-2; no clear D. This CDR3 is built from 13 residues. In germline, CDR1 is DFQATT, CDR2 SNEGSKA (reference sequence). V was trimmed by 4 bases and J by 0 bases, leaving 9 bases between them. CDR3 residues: CSATRTPNYGYTF. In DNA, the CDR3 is TGCAGTGCTACCCGGACTCCTAACTATGGCTACACCTTC.

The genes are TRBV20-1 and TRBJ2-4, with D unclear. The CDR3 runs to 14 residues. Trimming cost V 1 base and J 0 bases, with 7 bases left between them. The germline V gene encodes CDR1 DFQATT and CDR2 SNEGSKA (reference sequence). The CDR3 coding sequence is TGCAGTGCTAGAGTACCCCGAGCCAAAAACATTCAGTACTTC. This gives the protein CSARVPRAKNIQYF.

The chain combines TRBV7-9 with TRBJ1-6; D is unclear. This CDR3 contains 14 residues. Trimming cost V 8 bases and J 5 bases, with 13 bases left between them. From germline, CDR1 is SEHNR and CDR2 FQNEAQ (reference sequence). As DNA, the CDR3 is TGTGCCAGCGTGGGAGAATCGAATAATTCACCCCTCCACTTT. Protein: CASVGESNNSPLHF.

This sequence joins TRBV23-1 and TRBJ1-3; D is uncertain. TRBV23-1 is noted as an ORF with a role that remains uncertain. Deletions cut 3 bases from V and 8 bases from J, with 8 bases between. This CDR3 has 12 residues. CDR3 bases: TGCGCCAGCAGTCAGGATGAGGACACCATATATTTT. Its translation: CASSQDEDTIYF.

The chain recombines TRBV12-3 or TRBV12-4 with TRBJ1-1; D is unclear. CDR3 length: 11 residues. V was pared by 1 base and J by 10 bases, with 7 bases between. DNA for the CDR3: TGTGCCAGCAGTTTAGAGGGTCGAGCTTTCTTT. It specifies CASSLEGRAFF.

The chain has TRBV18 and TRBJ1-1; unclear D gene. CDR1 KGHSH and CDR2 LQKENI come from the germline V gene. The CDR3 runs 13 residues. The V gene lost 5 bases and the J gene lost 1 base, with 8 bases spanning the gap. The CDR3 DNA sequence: TGTGCCAGCTCAGCTCAGGCGAACACTGAAGCTTTCTTT. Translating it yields CASSAQANTEAFF.

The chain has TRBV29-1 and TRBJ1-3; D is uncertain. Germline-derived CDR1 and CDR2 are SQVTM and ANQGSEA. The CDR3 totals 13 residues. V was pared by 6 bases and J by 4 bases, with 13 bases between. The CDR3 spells CSVVSIKGNTIYF. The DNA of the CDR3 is TGCAGCGTCGTATCGATAAAAGGAAACACCATATATTTT.

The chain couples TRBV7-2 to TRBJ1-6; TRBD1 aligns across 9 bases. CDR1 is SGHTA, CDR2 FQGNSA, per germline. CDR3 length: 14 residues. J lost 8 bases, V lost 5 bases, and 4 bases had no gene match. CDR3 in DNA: TGTGCCAGCAGCCCACGGACAGGGGATTCACCCCTCCACTTT. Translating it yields CASSPRTGDSPLHF.

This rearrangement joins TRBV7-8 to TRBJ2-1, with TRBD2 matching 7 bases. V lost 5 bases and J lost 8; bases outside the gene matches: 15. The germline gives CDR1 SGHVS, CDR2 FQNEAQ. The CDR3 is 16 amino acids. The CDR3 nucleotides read TGTGCCAGCAGCCGCCCGCTGGCGGGGGAAACGGATGAGCAGTTCTTC. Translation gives CASSRPLAGETDEQFF.

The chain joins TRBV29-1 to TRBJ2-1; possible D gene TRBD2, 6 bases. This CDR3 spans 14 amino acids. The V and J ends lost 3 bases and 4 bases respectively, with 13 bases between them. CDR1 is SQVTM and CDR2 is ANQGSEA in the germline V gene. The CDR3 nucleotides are TGCAGCGTTGACCCCACGGGGACTTACAATGAGCAGTTCTTC. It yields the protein CSVDPTGTYNEQFF.

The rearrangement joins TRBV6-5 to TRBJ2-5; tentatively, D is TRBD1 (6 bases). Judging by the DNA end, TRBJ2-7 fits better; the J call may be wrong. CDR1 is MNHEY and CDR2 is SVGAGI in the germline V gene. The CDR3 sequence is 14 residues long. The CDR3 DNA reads TGTGCCAGCAGTTATTCCAACAGGGTTTACGAGCAGTACTTC. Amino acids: CASSYSNRVYEQYF.

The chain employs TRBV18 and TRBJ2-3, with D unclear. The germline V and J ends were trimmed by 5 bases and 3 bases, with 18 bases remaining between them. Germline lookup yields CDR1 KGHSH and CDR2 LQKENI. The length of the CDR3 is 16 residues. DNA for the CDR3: TGTGCCAGCTCATTATCCTCCCCCAGTTCAACAGATACGCAGTATTTT. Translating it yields CASSLSSPSSTDTQYF.

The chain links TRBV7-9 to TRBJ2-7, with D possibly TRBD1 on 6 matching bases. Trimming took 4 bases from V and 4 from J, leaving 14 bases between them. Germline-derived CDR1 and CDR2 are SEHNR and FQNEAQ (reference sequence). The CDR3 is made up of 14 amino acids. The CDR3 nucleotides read TGTGCCAGCAGCTACGTCGGGACACAGTACGAGCAGTACTTC. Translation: CASSYVGTQYEQYF.

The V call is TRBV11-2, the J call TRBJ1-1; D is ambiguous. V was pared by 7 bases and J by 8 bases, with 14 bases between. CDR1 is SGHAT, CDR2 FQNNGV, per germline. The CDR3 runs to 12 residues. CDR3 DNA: TGTGCCAGCACCCCCGAGGCTGCGGAAGCTTTCTTT. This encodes CASTPEAAEAFF.

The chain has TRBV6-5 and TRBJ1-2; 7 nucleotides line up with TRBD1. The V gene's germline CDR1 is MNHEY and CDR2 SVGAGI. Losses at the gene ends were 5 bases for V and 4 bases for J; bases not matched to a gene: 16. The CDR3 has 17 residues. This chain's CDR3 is CASSHPPKGGMGYGYTF. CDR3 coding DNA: TGTGCCAGCAGTCACCCCCCTAAAGGGGGCATGGGCTATGGCTACACCTTC.